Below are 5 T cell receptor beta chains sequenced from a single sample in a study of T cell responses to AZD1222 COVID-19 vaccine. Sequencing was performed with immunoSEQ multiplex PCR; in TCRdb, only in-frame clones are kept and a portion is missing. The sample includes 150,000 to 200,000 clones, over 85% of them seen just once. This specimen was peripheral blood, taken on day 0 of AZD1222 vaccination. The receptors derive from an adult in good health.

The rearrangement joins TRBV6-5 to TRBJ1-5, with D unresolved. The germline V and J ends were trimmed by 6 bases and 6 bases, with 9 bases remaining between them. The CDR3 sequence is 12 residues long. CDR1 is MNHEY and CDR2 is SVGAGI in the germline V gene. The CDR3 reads CASSWSGQPQHF. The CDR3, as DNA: TGTGCCAGCAGCTGGTCGGGTCAGCCCCAGCATTTT.

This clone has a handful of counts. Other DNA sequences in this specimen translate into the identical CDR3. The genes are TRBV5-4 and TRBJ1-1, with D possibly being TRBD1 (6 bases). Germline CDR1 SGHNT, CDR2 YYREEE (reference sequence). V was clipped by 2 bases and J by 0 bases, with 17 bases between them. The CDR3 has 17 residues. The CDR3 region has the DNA TGTGCCAGCAGCTTTGGAGGCGGGGGGGCCGTGAACACTGAAGCTTTCTTT. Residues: CASSFGGGGAVNTEAFF.

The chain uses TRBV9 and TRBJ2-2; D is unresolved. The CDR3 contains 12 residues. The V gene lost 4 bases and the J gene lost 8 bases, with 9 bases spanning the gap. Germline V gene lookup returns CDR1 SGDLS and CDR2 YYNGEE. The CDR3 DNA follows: TGTGCCAGCAGCTTATCTACGGGGGAGCTGTTTTTT. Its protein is CASSLSTGELFF.

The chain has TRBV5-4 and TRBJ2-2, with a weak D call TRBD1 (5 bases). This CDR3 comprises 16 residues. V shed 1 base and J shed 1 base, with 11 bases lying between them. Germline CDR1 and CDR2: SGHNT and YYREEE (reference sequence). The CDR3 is CASSLQGAQNTGELFF. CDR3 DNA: TGTGCCAGCAGCTTGCAAGGGGCTCAGAACACCGGGGAGCTGTTTTTT.

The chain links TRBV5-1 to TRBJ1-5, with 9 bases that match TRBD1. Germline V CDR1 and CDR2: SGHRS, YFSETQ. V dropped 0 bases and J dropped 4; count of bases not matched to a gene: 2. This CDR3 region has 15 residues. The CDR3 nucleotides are TGCGCCAGCAGCTTGGGGGGACAGGGTAATCAGCCCCAGCATTTT. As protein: CASSLGGQGNQPQHF.